This T cell receptor beta chain was identified in a study of blood T cell repertoires in COVID-19. For the study at large: Sources were T cells, B-cell-depleted T cells, or PBMCs; the material itself was cDNA or gDNA.

Trimming took 4 bases from V and 3 from J; bases not matched to a gene: 5. The CDR3 extends over 16 amino acids. From germline, CDR1 is LNHDA and CDR2 SQIVND (reference sequence). Only in-frame clones appear in the TCRdb table, and some are missing; sequencing was by immunoSEQ multiplex PCR. The table records 250,000 to 300,000 clones, 80% to 90% of them present only once. This TCR was sampled from a man at least 80 years old with acute or convalescent COVID-19. V usage is TRBV19 and J usage is TRBJ2-3; 12 nucleotides agree with TRBD2. Sequenced material: peripheral blood. CDR3 amino acids: CASSKTSGRGTDTQYF. The CDR3 coding sequence is TGTGCCAGTAGTAAGACTAGCGGGAGAGGGACAGATACGCAGTATTTT.